Listed here is a single T cell receptor beta chain. The germline V and J ends were trimmed by 4 bases and 4 bases, with 10 bases remaining between them. Germline CDR1 is MNHEY and CDR2 is SMNVEV (reference sequence). The CDR3 extends over 13 amino acids. Participants were placed into cohorts based on the clinical history they reported. Exposed enrollees encountered a COVID-19 case at some point within 2 weeks before study entry. This sample stems from a study of blood T cell repertoires in COVID-19. Study in general: From the United States, Italy and Spain came samples of acute and convalescent COVID-19.

Generated by immunoSEQ multiplex PCR, the TCRdb table keeps only in-frame clones and is missing some. This table holds 200,000 to 250,000 clones, nearly 90% found once. Sequencing was done on a sample of PBMCs or T cells enriched from blood (not recorded which). The genes are TRBV27 and TRBJ1-1; no definite D call. This receptor was taken from a man aged 30 to 39 who had been exposed to COVID-19. CDR3 bases: TGTGCCAGCAGTTGGGAGTGGCGCACTGAAGCTTTCTTT. Translation: CASSWEWRTEAFF.